The rows below give T cell receptor beta chains drawn from one sample of a study of blood T cell repertoires in COVID-19. TCRdb's table, derived via immunoSEQ multiplex PCR, lists solely in-frame clones and lacks some. Of about 150,000 clones detected, 80% to 90% appear once; the ten largest clones hold roughly 2%. Specimen: peripheral blood. These receptors all come from a woman older than 75 with acute or convalescent COVID-19. CDR3s include the opening cysteine and the closing phenylalanine or tryptophan. The order of the fields is D gene, J gene, V gene, CDR3 protein. A D gene is named only where the DNA matches it firmly.

TRBD1,TRBJ2-7,TRBV6-1,CASSESPQGAYEQYF
TRBD2,TRBJ2-1,TRBV28,CASNSGAGGRNEQFF
-,TRBJ2-1,TRBV6-2/TRBV6-3,CASSYRGGTLNYNEQFF
TRBD2,TRBJ2-2,TRBV5-4,CASSPGLAGAGELFF
TRBD2,TRBJ2-1,TRBV9,CASGLAGGHNEQFF
TRBD1,TRBJ1-2,TRBV10-3,CAISFDREDYTF
TRBD2,TRBJ2-2,TRBV28,CASSPGLATTGELFF
-,TRBJ1-1,TRBV3-1/TRBV3-2,CASSLPRGHEAFF
TRBD1,TRBJ1-2,TRBV11-2,CASSLGQGPYGYTF
TRBD1,TRBJ1-2,TRBV5-6,CASSRTGRGYTF
-,TRBJ1-1,TRBV9,CASTRGPSTEAFF
TRBD1,TRBJ1-1,TRBV19,CASSPLDRGNTEAFF
-,TRBJ2-3,TRBV9,CASSVEAGYTDTQYF
-,TRBJ1-6,TRBV25-1,CASSVAGDSPLHF
-,TRBJ2-3,TRBV9,CASSPRMGAGTDTQYF
TRBD1,TRBJ2-1,TRBV5-6,CASSFGTGGLSEQFF
TRBD2,TRBJ2-5,TRBV7-2,CASSLGTSGAETQYF
-,TRBJ2-3,TRBV4-3,CASSKQGGTDTQYF
TRBD1,TRBJ2-7,TRBV15,CATSRDRGSNEQYF
TRBD1,TRBJ2-6,TRBV2,CASSGGTGRAGANVLTF
TRBD1,TRBJ1-5,TRBV2,CASRAQGTGARQPQHF
TRBD1,TRBJ1-5,TRBV27,CASGDRSSQPQHF
-,TRBJ1-1,TRBV28,CASSLSQGRDTEAFF
TRBD1,TRBJ2-7,TRBV6-5,CASTRQGKGYEQYF
TRBD1,TRBJ1-2,TRBV9,CASSVGQGGYGYTF
-,TRBJ1-5,TRBV7-8,CASSLAEQNQPQHF
-,TRBJ2-7,TRBV28,CASSLRQIGDYEQYF